This T cell receptor (beta chain) was retrieved from a study of beta chain features in type 1 diabetes. Background on the study: Researchers looked at roughly 100,000,000 sorted cells across all samples. Study findings and constraints: Unsettled here was the matter of whether HLA type influences TCRB rearrangement. Shortening that was moderate but significant affected the TCRB CDR3s of Type 1 diabetes patients in all four CD4+ subsets.

Cells sorted by CD45RO/CCR7/CD25/CD127/CD95/CD27 comprised CD4+ naive, central memory, regulatory and stem cell-like memory cells. Sort purity for all populations was recorded as exceeding 98%. The ends lost 5 bases at V and 5 bases at J; junction bases unmatched: 6. Per the germline V gene, CDR1 is SGHAT and CDR2 is FQNNGV. The CDR3 is 14 residues long. Details on this clone: Its target is unknown.

Expressed TCRB transcripts were sequenced after all isolated RNA was converted to cDNA. Profiled with immunoSEQ multiplex PCR; TCRdb holds only in-frame clones, not every one. The table lists some 240,000 clones, approximately 16% of them singletons. Sequencing was carried out using naive CD4+ T cells from blood. The receptor was isolated from a man aged 25 to 40 with type 1 diabetes. This chain connects TRBV11-2 to TRBJ2-7, with TRBD1 matching 10 bases. In DNA form, the CDR3 reads TGTGCCAGCAGCACCCGACAGGGGGCCCACGAGCAGTACTTC. This translates into CASSTRQGAHEQYF. Full variable domain (rest looked up from reference TRBV11-2 and TRBJ2-7): EAGVAQSPRYKIIEKRQSVAFWCNPISGHATLYWYQQILGQGPKLLIQFQNNGVVDDSQLPKDRFSAERLKGVDSTLKIQPAKLEDSAVYLCASSTRQGAHEQYFGPGTRLTVT.